Listed here are 27 T cell receptor beta chains from one sample, sequenced in a study of blood T cell repertoires in COVID-19. The method was immunoSEQ multiplex PCR; TCRdb's version includes in-frame clones alone and lacks a portion of them. The table has approximately 130,000 clones, 84% seen once; the top ten hold over 10%. Sequencing used peripheral blood. The receptors here all came from a human donor in a cohort sampled during active COVID-19.

This chain connects TRBV6-6 to TRBJ2-7; D ambiguous. The CDR3 loop spans 13 amino acids. Trimming cost V 0 bases and J 3 bases, with 6 bases left between them. In germline, CDR1 is MNHNY, CDR2 SVGAGI (reference sequence). CDR3 in amino acids: CASSYSANYEQYF. The DNA for the CDR3 is TGTGCCAGCAGTTACTCGGCAAACTACGAGCAGTACTTC.

This sequence joins TRBV4-1 and TRBJ1-4, with 11 bases identical to TRBD1. From germline, CDR1 is MGHRA and CDR2 YSYEKL. This CDR3 has 17 amino acids. Losses at the gene ends were 0 bases for V and 9 bases for J; bases not matched to a gene: 9. The CDR3 spells CASSQDGPGQGDKKLFF. The CDR3 DNA reads as TGCGCCAGCAGCCAAGACGGTCCGGGACAGGGGGACAAAAAACTGTTTTTT.

The chain has TRBV6-5 and TRBJ1-1, with D perhaps matching TRBD1 (5 bases). CDR1 is MNHEY, CDR2 SVGAGI, per germline. This CDR3 is built from 14 residues. With 0 bases removed from V and 10 bases from J, the gap between germline ends came to 15 bases. CDR3 sequence: CASSYSPWGGSAFF. The CDR3 DNA sequence: TGTGCCAGCAGTTACTCGCCGTGGGGGGGTTCAGCTTTCTTT.

This sequence joins TRBV5-6 and TRBJ2-1; no reliable D call. This CDR3 is built from 14 residues. Germline V gene lookup returns CDR1 SGHDT and CDR2 YYEEEE. The V gene lost 5 bases and the J gene lost 0 bases, with 9 bases spanning the gap. The CDR3, as DNA: TGTGCCAGCAGATCACGGAGCTCCTACAATGAGCAGTTCTTC. This gives the protein CASRSRSSYNEQFF.

The genes are TRBV15 and TRBJ1-6; TRBD1 agrees at 9 bases. V was clipped by 6 bases and J by 8 bases; unmatched bases: 5. The length of the CDR3 is 14 residues. From germline, CDR1 is LNHNV and CDR2 YYDKDF (reference sequence). The CDR3 reads CATSGWDRDSPLHF. CDR3 sequence (DNA): TGTGCCACCAGTGGGTGGGACAGGGATTCACCCCTCCACTTT.

The rearrangement links TRBV18 to TRBJ2-5; possible D gene TRBD2, 6 bases. This CDR3 has 13 residues. Trimming left V 4 bases short and J 7 bases short, with 13 bases between. Germline CDR1 and CDR2: KGHSH and LQKENI. Written as DNA, the CDR3 is TGTGCCAGCTCACACGGGAGTCTGGGGACCCAGTACTTC. Translating gives CASSHGSLGTQYF.

This sequence joins TRBV7-9 and TRBJ2-7, with D maybe TRBD1 (5 bases). V gave up 1 base and J gave up 4 bases, with 14 bases separating them. Per the germline V gene, CDR1 is SEHNR and CDR2 is FQNEAQ (reference sequence). There are 15 residues in the CDR3. The CDR3 protein is CASSLVRKRGYEQYF. In DNA form, the CDR3 reads TGTGCCAGCAGCTTAGTCCGAAAAAGGGGATACGAGCAGTACTTC. Full variable domain (rest looked up from reference TRBV7-9 and TRBJ2-7): DTGVSQNPRHKITKRGQNVTFRCDPISEHNRLYWYRQTLGQGPEFLTYFQNEAQLEKSRLLSDRFSAERPKGSFSTLEIQRTEQGDSAMYLCASSLVRKRGYEQYFGPGTRLTVT.

The rearrangement links TRBV18 to TRBJ1-1; D call uncertain. The germline V gene has CDR1 KGHSH and CDR2 LQKENI. Trimming took off 0 bases at V and 0 bases at J, with 8 bases between the two ends. This CDR3 has 15 residues. The CDR3 spells CASSPPSRMNTEAFF. In DNA form, the CDR3 reads TGTGCCAGCTCACCACCGAGCAGGATGAACACTGAAGCTTTCTTT.

The CDR3 DNA reads TGTGCCATCAAACGGGACACCGACACCGGGGAGCTGTTTTTT. Its translation is CAIKRDTDTGELFF. This chain links TRBV10-3 with TRBJ2-2; possible D gene TRBD1, 6 bases. This CDR3 has 14 residues. The germline CDR1 and CDR2 sequences are ENHRY and SYGVKD. With 7 bases removed from V and 3 bases from J, the gap between germline ends came to 12 bases.

This chain connects TRBV6-5 to TRBJ2-7, with no clear D. The CDR3 runs 13 residues. CDR1 and CDR2 (germline): MNHEY, SVGAGI. V was pared by 5 bases and J by 3 bases, with 11 bases between. The CDR3 reads CASSPTLNYEQYF. CDR3 bases: TGTGCCAGCAGTCCAACGCTAAACTACGAGCAGTACTTC.

The chain combines TRBV5-1 with TRBJ2-1; D gene unclear. The CDR3 extends over 12 amino acids. In germline, CDR1 is SGHRS, CDR2 YFSETQ. Deletions cut 0 bases from V and 12 bases from J, with 10 bases between. The CDR3 region has the DNA TGCGCCAGCAGCTTGGGGGCAGCTTCGCAGTTCTTC. It is translated as CASSLGAASQFF.

The CDR3 sequence is CAWSGVGVYEQYF. CDR3 nucleotides: TGTGCCTGGAGTGGTGTAGGGGTCTACGAGCAGTACTTC. This chain uses TRBV30 with TRBJ2-7; possible D gene TRBD1, 5 bases. CDR1 and CDR2 from the germline V gene are GTSNPN and SVGIG (reference sequence). V was cut by 1 base and J by 3 bases, with 10 bases left in between. The CDR3 is made up of 13 amino acids.

J is TRBJ2-1 and V is TRBV13, with 12 bases fitting TRBD2. V was pared by 0 bases and J by 9 bases, with 15 bases of the junction left unmatched. Germline lookup yields CDR1 PRHDT and CDR2 FYEKMQ (reference sequence). CDR3 length equals 19 residues. In nucleotides, the CDR3 is TGTGCCAGCAGCTTAGGGCTAGCGGGGGGGAATGGTCGGAGTATTGAGCAGTTCTTC. Translating gives CASSLGLAGGNGRSIEQFF.

This chain's CDR3 is CASSSRQPGDSPLHF. In DNA, the CDR3 is TGCGCCAGCAGCTCAAGACAGCCTGGCGATTCACCCCTCCACTTT. The chain couples TRBV5-1 to TRBJ1-6; D might be TRBD1 (5 bases). Germline V gene data show CDR1 as SGHRS and CDR2 as YFSETQ. With 3 bases removed from V and 8 bases from J, the gap between germline ends came to 15 bases. The CDR3 length is 15 residues.

This chain uses TRBV7-9 with TRBJ2-7; 8 positions match TRBD2. The J segment lost 2 bases and the V segment lost 4 bases, leaving 7 bases of the junction unmatched. The CDR3 has 15 amino acids. Germline V gene lookup returns CDR1 SEHNR and CDR2 FQNEAQ (reference sequence). The CDR3 DNA reads TGTGCCAGCAGCTCCTCTAGCGGGCCAACCTACGAGCAGTACTTC. Amino acid sequence: CASSSSSGPTYEQYF. Full variable domain (missing parts from reference TRBV7-9 and TRBJ2-7): DTGVSQNPRHKITKRGQNVTFRCDPISEHNRLYWYRQTLGQGPEFLTYFQNEAQLEKSRLLSDRFSAERPKGSFSTLEIQRTEQGDSAMYLCASSSSSGPTYEQYFGPGTRLTVT.

The V call is TRBV10-3, the J call TRBJ1-1; maybe TRBD1 (5 bases). Trimming removed 0 bases at V and 5 bases at J, with 7 bases between. CDR3 length: 13 amino acids. CDR1 and CDR2 from the germline V gene are ENHRY and SYGVKD. This chain's CDR3 is CAISESTGTEAFF. The CDR3 DNA reads TGTGCCATCAGTGAGTCCACAGGAACTGAAGCTTTCTTT.

The gene calls are TRBV7-9 and TRBJ2-1; perhaps TRBD2 as D (7 bases). Trimming removed 0 bases from V and 5 bases from J, with 14 bases in between. In germline, CDR1 is SEHNR, CDR2 FQNEAQ (reference sequence). This CDR3 contains 16 residues. This CDR3 is CASSLALGGRHNEQFF. The CDR3 DNA follows: TGTGCCAGCAGCTTAGCGCTCGGGGGGCGACACAATGAGCAGTTCTTC.

The rearrangement uses TRBV6-5 and TRBJ2-7; 7 bases match TRBD2. CDR3 length: 15 amino acids. CDR1 MNHEY and CDR2 SVGAGI come from the germline V gene. V trimming: 4 bases; J trimming: 0 bases; junction bases outside the gene matches: 6. CDR3 sequence reads: CASSSVSGGSYEQYF. CDR3 bases: TGTGCCAGCAGTTCCGTCTCGGGGGGCTCCTACGAGCAGTACTTC.

V gene TRBV7-9 combines with J gene TRBJ2-4; a weak D match, TRBD2 (5 bases). The CDR3 is 16 residues long. Germline V gene sequence: CDR1 SEHNR, CDR2 FQNEAQ (reference sequence). Trimming removed 4 bases at V and 4 bases at J, with 17 bases between. The CDR3 loop is CASSSPPPGDKNIQYF. The CDR3 region has the DNA TGTGCCAGCAGCTCCCCCCCGCCCGGGGATAAAAACATTCAGTACTTC.

J is TRBJ1-1 and V is TRBV3-1 (or the pseudogene TRBV3-2); TRBD1 agrees at 10 bases. CDR3 size: 15 residues. Unmatched junction bases numbered 7, after V lost 4 bases and J lost 5 bases. The germline V gene encodes CDR1 LGHDT and CDR2 YNNKEL (reference sequence). The CDR3 region is CASSPPDRGWTEAFF. CDR3 in DNA: TGTGCCAGCAGCCCGCCGGACAGGGGGTGGACTGAAGCTTTCTTT.

The rearrangement links TRBV6-1 to TRBJ1-2; D call uncertain. The CDR3 runs to 13 residues. V was pared by 3 bases and J by 4 bases, with 9 bases between. Germline CDR1 MNHNS, CDR2 SASEGT. DNA for the CDR3: TGTGCCAGCAGTGAGTGGGAGACCTATGGCTACACCTTC. Its protein product is CASSEWETYGYTF.

The chain combines TRBV3-1 (or the pseudogene TRBV3-2) with TRBJ2-3, with TRBD2 matching over 15 bases. CDR1 and CDR2 from the germline V gene are LGHDT and YNNKEL (reference sequence). Trimming removed 4 bases from V and 6 bases from J; junction bases left unmatched: 11. This CDR3 has 18 residues. The CDR3, as DNA: TGTGCCAGCAGCCGCACACCGGGACTAGCGGGGGGATCCGATACGCAGTATTTT. Translating gives CASSRTPGLAGGSDTQYF.

The chain is built from TRBV28 and TRBJ2-1; D is undetermined. Germline V lookup: CDR1 MDHEN, CDR2 SYDVKM. The CDR3 is 12 residues long. Deletions cut 7 bases from V and 3 bases from J, with 7 bases between. CDR3 sequence: CASNGVYNEQFF. CDR3 DNA sequence: TGTGCCAGCAACGGTGTCTACAATGAGCAGTTCTTC.

The chain combines TRBV19 with TRBJ1-5; D unresolved. V lost 3 bases to trimming and J lost 0 bases, with 12 bases between them. Germline CDR1 LNHDA, CDR2 SQIVND (reference sequence). The CDR3 has 16 residues. The chain's CDR3 is CASSIYAIGSNQPQHF. As DNA, the CDR3 is TGTGCCAGTAGTATCTATGCCATCGGTAGCAATCAGCCCCAGCATTTT.

The chain has TRBV7-8 and TRBJ2-3, with D possibly being TRBD2 (7 bases). Looked up from germline, CDR1 is SGHVS and CDR2 is FQNEAQ. Trimming left V 2 bases short and J 5 bases short, with 14 bases between. The CDR3 covers 15 residues. As DNA, the CDR3 is TGTGCCAGCAGCTTAACGGGGGGCGGGGGAGATACGCAGTATTTT. It encodes CASSLTGGGGDTQYF.

The rearrangement uses TRBV12-3 or TRBV12-4 and TRBJ2-5; D might be TRBD2 (6 bases). The CDR3 is made up of 13 amino acids. V was clipped by 1 base and J by 5 bases, with 8 bases between them. Here the CDR3 DNA reads TGTGCCAGCAGTTTAGTGGGGAGGGAGACCCAGTACTTC. It codes for CASSLVGRETQYF.

The J gene is TRBJ1-3, the V gene TRBV5-4; a weak D match, TRBD1 (5 bases). CDR3 length: 15 amino acids. Germline V gene sequence: CDR1 SGHNT, CDR2 YYREEE (reference sequence). The V and J ends lost 0 bases and 3 bases respectively, with 10 bases between them. CDR3 sequence reads: CASSLDGAGGNTIYF. Here the CDR3 DNA reads TGTGCCAGCAGCTTGGATGGGGCTGGTGGAAACACCATATATTTT.